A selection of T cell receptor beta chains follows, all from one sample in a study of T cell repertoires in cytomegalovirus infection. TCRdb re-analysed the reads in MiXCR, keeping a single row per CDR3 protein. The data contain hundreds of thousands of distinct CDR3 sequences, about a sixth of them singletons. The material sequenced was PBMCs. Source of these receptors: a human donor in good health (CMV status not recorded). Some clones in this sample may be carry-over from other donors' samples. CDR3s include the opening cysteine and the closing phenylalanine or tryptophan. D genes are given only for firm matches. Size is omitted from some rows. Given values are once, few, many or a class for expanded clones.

TGTGCCATCAGTGAGTCCCGCCTAGCGGCGACCTACAATGAGCAGTTCTTC | CAISESRLAATYNEQFF | TRBD2 | TRBJ2-1 | TRBV10-3 | many
TGCAGTGCTAGAGATTCGAGCGGCCCCTCCTACGAGCAGTACTTC | CSARDSSGPSYEQYF | . | TRBJ2-7 | TRBV20-1 | .
TGTGCCAGCAGCTTGAGGCCTACGAACTACGAGCAGTACTTC | CASSLRPTNYEQYF | . | TRBJ2-7 | TRBV5-5 | .
TGTGCCAGCAGCCCACTGACCCGGCAAGAGACCCAGTACTTC | CASSPLTRQETQYF | . | TRBJ2-5 | TRBV7-9 | .
TGTGCCAGTACCACCGGGACAGATTCCTACGAGCAGTACTTC | CASTTGTDSYEQYF | TRBD1 | TRBJ2-7 | TRBV19 | .
TGTGCCAGCAGTTTCGGACGCAAGAACACTGAAGCTTTCTTT | CASSFGRKNTEAFF | . | TRBJ1-1 | TRBV12-3/TRBV12-4 | .
TGCGCCAGCACCACACAGGGAAATGAGCAGTTCTTC | CASTTQGNEQFF | . | TRBJ2-1 | TRBV5-1 | few
TGCAGCGTTGAGGAACAGCAAAACACTGAAGCTTTCTTT | CSVEEQQNTEAFF | . | TRBJ1-1 | TRBV29-1 | few
TGTGCCAGCAGTAGGGTACTTATGAACACTGAAGCTTTCTTT | CASSRVLMNTEAFF | . | TRBJ1-1 | TRBV12-3/TRBV12-4 | few
TGCAGCGTTCAGGACTCGGTGAACACTGAAGCTTTCTTT | CSVQDSVNTEAFF | . | TRBJ1-1 | TRBV29-1 | few
TGTGCCAGCAGTTTATCTTGGGGTACATTCGTCTATGGCTACACCTTC | CASSLSWGTFVYGYTF | . | TRBJ1-2 | TRBV27 | many
TGTGCCAGTAGTCACCCAGGGACAGGCGTCATGAACACTGAAGCTTTCTTT | CASSHPGTGVMNTEAFF | TRBD1 | TRBJ1-1 | TRBV19 | many